These 23 T cell receptor beta chains share one sample of origin, sequenced in a study of blood T cell repertoires in COVID-19. The table came from immunoSEQ multiplex PCR; TCRdb's copy has only in-frame clones and leaves some out. The sample includes 250,000 or so clones, approximately 91% seen only once; the top ten take approximately 2.6%. The sample consisted of peripheral blood. Source of these receptors: a woman aged 60-70 years with acute or convalescent COVID-19.

The chain uses TRBV5-1 and TRBJ2-1; TRBD2 matches at 8 bases. This CDR3 region has 15 residues. After removal of 0 bases from V and 5 bases from J, the junction contained 4 bases not matched to a gene. The germline V gene has CDR1 SGHRS and CDR2 YFSETQ. The CDR3 protein is CASSLVLGRDNEQFF. In nucleotides, the CDR3 is TGCGCCAGCAGCTTGGTCCTCGGGAGGGACAATGAGCAGTTCTTC. The complete variable domain, with remaining parts taken from reference TRBV5-1 and TRBJ2-1, reads KAGVTQTPRYLIKTRGQQVTLSCSPISGHRSVSWYQQTPGQGLQFLFEYFSETQRNKGNFPGRFSGRQFSNSRSEMNVSTLELGDSALYLCASSLVLGRDNEQFFGPGTRLTVL.

The chain couples TRBV28 to TRBJ2-3; TRBD2 might be the D (6 bases). V lost 5 bases and J 0 bases, leaving 9 bases between the germline ends. This CDR3 comprises 14 residues. Germline lookup yields CDR1 MDHEN and CDR2 SYDVKM. CDR3 DNA sequence: TGTGCCAGCAGTCCAGGGAGGAGCACAGATACGCAGTATTTT. The encoded protein is CASSPGRSTDTQYF.

The V gene is TRBV19, the J gene TRBJ2-7, with 8 bases aligning to TRBD1. Germline CDR1 reads LNHDA; CDR2 reads SQIVND (reference sequence). There are 13 residues in the CDR3. The J segment lost 2 bases and the V segment lost 8 bases, leaving 5 bases of the junction unmatched. DNA of the CDR3: TGTGCCAGTGGGCAGGGGGCAGCCTACGAGCAGTACTTC. Its protein is CASGQGAAYEQYF. Variable domain in full (rest from reference TRBV19 and TRBJ2-7): DGGITQSPKYLFRKEGQNVTLSCEQNLNHDAMYWYRQDPGQGLRLIYYSQIVNDFQKGDIAEGYSVSREKKESFPLTVTSAQKNPTAFYLCASGQGAAYEQYFGPGTRLTVT.

The chain combines TRBV7-9 with TRBJ1-5, with TRBD1 as a possible D gene (5 bases). The CDR3 covers 13 residues. Germline assignment: CDR1 SEHNR and CDR2 FQNEAQ (reference sequence). V lost 5 bases and J 11 bases, leaving 16 bases between the germline ends. The CDR3 DNA reads TGTGCCAGCAGCGGGGCAAACACGAGGACCCAGCATTTT. This translates into CASSGANTRTQHF.

The rearrangement joins TRBV19 to TRBJ1-5, with a tentative D call TRBD1 (6 bases). Germline V CDR1 and CDR2: LNHDA, SQIVND (reference sequence). Trimming shortened V by 7 bases and J by 3 bases, and 10 bases separated the two germline ends. This CDR3 has 13 amino acids. CDR3 bases: TGTGCCAGTAATCAGGGGATCAATCAGCCCCAGCATTTT. This codes for CASNQGINQPQHF.

This clone has a single count. J is TRBJ2-7 and V is TRBV19; unclear D gene. CDR1 is LNHDA, CDR2 SQIVND, per germline (reference sequence). V was clipped by 2 bases and J by 0 bases, with 8 bases between them. The CDR3 covers 14 residues. The CDR3 sequence is CASSIRTVSYEQYF. CDR3 nucleotides: TGTGCCAGTAGTATACGAACGGTCTCCTACGAGCAGTACTTC.

The V gene is TRBV14, the J gene TRBJ2-5; possible D gene TRBD2, 6 bases. CDR3 length: 15 amino acids. The V end was cut by 2 bases, the J end by 5 bases, with 15 bases between. Germline CDR1 SGHDN, CDR2 FVKESK. This CDR3 reads CASSQRLAFRETQYF. In nucleotides, the CDR3 is TGTGCCAGCAGCCAAAGGCTAGCGTTTCGGGAGACCCAGTACTTC.

The chain has TRBV28 and TRBJ1-3; D is unresolved. This CDR3 is built from 13 residues. The germline V gene has CDR1 MDHEN and CDR2 SYDVKM. Between the trimmed V and J ends, which lost 2 bases and 2 bases, there was a span of 4 bases. The CDR3 protein is CASSLITGNTIYF. CDR3 coding DNA: TGTGCCAGCAGTTTAATTACTGGAAACACCATATATTTT.

The V call is TRBV18, the J call TRBJ2-3; 10 nucleotides line up with TRBD1. This CDR3 is 16 amino acids long. Germline-derived CDR1 and CDR2 are KGHSH and LQKENI. After removal of 4 bases from V and 6 bases from J, the junction contained 10 bases not matched to a gene. CDR3 sequence reads: CASSLGQGRQVDTQYF. CDR3 sequence (DNA): TGTGCCAGCTCACTGGGACAGGGGAGACAAGTGGATACGCAGTATTTT.

This clone was seen once. J is TRBJ1-2 and V is TRBV25-1, with D possibly matching TRBD1 (6 bases). The CDR3 totals 15 residues. CDR1 MGHDK and CDR2 SYGVNS come from the germline V gene. The V end was cut by 1 base, the J end by 0 bases, with 9 bases between. CDR3 nucleotides: TGTGCCAGCAGTGAATCCGGGACACCTAACTATGGCTACACCTTC. This encodes CASSESGTPNYGYTF.

This clone was observed once. The chain recombines TRBV10-2 with TRBJ1-2; D is unresolved. V was shortened by 8 bases and J by 7 bases, with 17 bases between the two germline ends. The CDR3 loop spans 13 amino acids. Germline CDR1 WSHSY, CDR2 SAAADI. The CDR3 here is CASAGGTNVGYTF. CDR3 DNA sequence: TGCGCCAGCGCGGGTGGAACCAACGTTGGCTACACCTTC.

For this clone: The sample holds other DNA sequences that translate to the same CDR3. J is TRBJ2-4 and V is TRBV2; D remains ambiguous. CDR1 and CDR2 (germline): SNHLY, FYNNEI. The CDR3 has 13 amino acids. V was shortened by 4 bases and J by 3 bases, with 7 bases between the two germline ends. CDR3 sequence reads: CASSVSDKNIQYF. The CDR3 region has the DNA TGTGCCAGCAGTGTTAGTGACAAAAACATTCAGTACTTC.

The chain employs TRBV27 and TRBJ2-2; D not certain. V dropped 8 bases and J dropped 1 base, with 17 bases sitting between them. From germline, CDR1 is MNHEY and CDR2 SMNVEV (reference sequence). The CDR3 loop spans 16 amino acids. CDR3 nucleotides: TGTGCCAGCGTTTGGAACGTACAGTTGAACACCGGGGAGCTGTTTTTT. Protein product: CASVWNVQLNTGELFF.

The chain employs TRBV12-3 or TRBV12-4 and TRBJ2-7; D remains ambiguous. V lost 5 bases and J 3 bases, leaving 8 bases between the germline ends. CDR3 length: 12 amino acids. The CDR3 region is CASSPYVYEQYF. For the CDR3, the DNA is TGTGCCAGCAGTCCCTATGTCTACGAGCAGTACTTC.

V usage is TRBV4-1 and J usage is TRBJ1-2, with D possibly TRBD1 on 5 matching bases. V lost 3 bases to trimming and J lost 5 bases, with 19 bases between them. The germline V gene has CDR1 MGHRA and CDR2 YSYEKL. CDR3 length: 16 residues. Here the CDR3 DNA reads TGCGCCAGCAGCCATGGTGGGGGAGGAATGGCTTATGGCTACACCTTC. Translation: CASSHGGGGMAYGYTF.

The V call is TRBV15, the J call TRBJ2-3; no definite D call. Trimming pared 0 bases from V and 0 bases from J, leaving 7 bases between. CDR1 and CDR2 (germline): LNHNV, YYDKDF (reference sequence). The CDR3 is 15 residues long. The CDR3 DNA sequence: TGTGCCACCAGCAGAGATTATAGTAGCACAGATACGCAGTATTTT. This gives the protein CATSRDYSSTDTQYF.

This CDR3 reads CASSGFGSTGELFF. The CDR3 DNA follows: TGTGCCAGCAGTGGGTTCGGGAGCACCGGGGAGCTGTTTTTT. The chain carries TRBV27 and TRBJ2-2, with D perhaps TRBD2 (6 bases). Trimming took off 5 bases at V and 4 bases at J, with 11 bases between the two ends. CDR1 is MNHEY and CDR2 is SMNVEV in the germline V gene (reference sequence). CDR3 length: 14 residues.

V is TRBV5-4 and J is TRBJ2-4, with 9 nucleotides matching TRBD1. Germline assignment: CDR1 SGHNT and CDR2 YYREEE (reference sequence). The V and J ends lost 4 bases and 2 bases, in that order; junction bases with no gene match: 10. The CDR3 spans 17 residues. The CDR3 DNA follows: TGTGCCAGCAGCGGAGGGACAGGGTCCTTACCCAAAAACATTCAGTACTTC. Translation gives CASSGGTGSLPKNIQYF.

This chain connects TRBV7-8 to TRBJ2-5; 8 bases line up with TRBD2. Trimming took 6 bases from V and 5 from J; bases not matched to a gene: 8. CDR1 is SGHVS, CDR2 FQNEAQ, per germline. The CDR3 has 14 residues. The chain's CDR3 is CASSKAGDGETQYF. The CDR3 coding sequence is TGTGCCAGCAGTAAAGCGGGAGATGGTGAGACCCAGTACTTC.

The rearrangement uses TRBV5-1 and TRBJ1-1; D is unclear. Germline values: CDR1 SGHRS, CDR2 YFSETQ. Trimming left V 4 bases short and J 7 bases short, with 20 bases between. CDR3 length equals 15 residues. CDR3 residues: CASSPEVSGGGEAFF. The CDR3 coding sequence is TGCGCCAGCAGCCCGGAGGTATCAGGAGGAGGTGAAGCTTTCTTT.

This chain joins TRBV19 and TRBJ2-2, with 14 bases aligning to TRBD2. The germline gives CDR1 LNHDA, CDR2 SQIVND (reference sequence). CDR3 size: 18 residues. Trimming at V came to 3 bases and at J to 0 bases, leaving 3 bases not matched to a gene. The CDR3 region has the DNA TGTGCCAGTAGTATCAAGGGACTAGCGGGAGCGAACACCGGGGAGCTGTTTTTT. This encodes CASSIKGLAGANTGELFF.

The chain couples TRBV5-5 to TRBJ2-7; 7 nucleotides line up with TRBD1. Germline CDR1 and CDR2: SGHKS and YYEKEE (reference sequence). The CDR3 covers 16 residues. After removal of 1 base from V and 3 bases from J, the junction contained 10 bases not matched to a gene. In nucleotides, the CDR3 is TGTGCCAGCAGCTTGTCCGGGACAGCCGCCCTCTACGAGCAGTACTTC. Its translation: CASSLSGTAALYEQYF.

The chain employs TRBV2 and TRBJ2-7; TRBD2 is a possible D gene (6 bases). Trimming removed 8 bases from V and 4 bases from J, with 15 bases in between. Germline V gene data show CDR1 as SNHLY and CDR2 as FYNNEI. CDR3 length equals 13 residues. CDR3 loop: CASVRGQGYEQYF. The CDR3 DNA reads as TGTGCCAGCGTGCGGGGTCAGGGTTACGAGCAGTACTTC.